A selection of T cell receptor beta chains follows, all from one sample in a study of blood T cell repertoires in COVID-19. Sequencing was performed with immunoSEQ multiplex PCR; in TCRdb, only in-frame clones are kept and a portion is missing. The sample yields around 250,000 clones, 85% to 90% seen once. The sample consisted of peripheral blood. These receptors were collected from a man in his fifties or sixties with acute or convalescent COVID-19. The CDR3 runs from the conserved cysteine through the conserved F or W. The D gene is left open where the match is weak.

d_call	v_call	j_call	cdr3_aa
TRBD1	TRBV18	TRBJ2-1	CASSHGQGSNSYNEQFF
.	TRBV19	TRBJ1-1	CASSTQGNTEAFF
.	TRBV11-3	TRBJ1-1	CASSLVKNTEAFF
.	TRBV6-1	TRBJ1-2	CASSEGGGYYGYTF
TRBD1	TRBV28	TRBJ2-2	CASSSWTGGTGELFF
.	TRBV11-3	TRBJ2-3	CASSLVTATDTQYF
TRBD2	TRBV15	TRBJ2-3	CATSRGGRGTDTQYF
.	TRBV6-5	TRBJ1-1	CATGDVMNTEAFF
TRBD1	TRBV7-2	TRBJ1-5	CASSLGTGRTQHF
.	TRBV7-9	TRBJ2-5	CASTLRLAVEETQYF
.	TRBV7-3	TRBJ2-5	CASSLSAGSETQYF
.	TRBV29-1	TRBJ1-4	CSVKTAEKLFF
TRBD1	TRBV7-2	TRBJ1-5	CASSSGTDNQPQHF
TRBD1	TRBV2	TRBJ2-3	CASRATGDNTDTQYF
.	TRBV27	TRBJ2-6	CASSLTSPPALANVLTF
.	TRBV6-5	TRBJ2-1	CASSYYRSGSYNEQFF
.	TRBV7-2	TRBJ2-7	CASSLVRGPNEQYF
.	TRBV5-5	TRBJ1-2	CASSLAGRLEDGYTF
.	TRBV30	TRBJ1-1	CAWSTGTRANTEAFF
.	TRBV5-1	TRBJ1-1	CASSLSSMNTEAFF
.	TRBV2	TRBJ1-2	CASSERPKPFYGYTF
TRBD2	TRBV30	TRBJ2-7	CAWTRAGPSYEQYF
.	TRBV10-3	TRBJ2-7	CAISDLASNYEQYF
TRBD2	TRBV7-9	TRBJ2-7	CASSFIATSGSRDEQYF
.	TRBV5-1	TRBJ1-4	CASSDGQLLANEKLFF
.	TRBV19	TRBJ2-1	CASKVNGYSYNEQFF